A selection of T cell receptor beta chains follows, all from one sample in a study of long-term antiretroviral therapy in people with HIV. Clones were read by immunoSEQ multiplex PCR, and TCRdb kept only the in-frame ones, dropping some. This sample yields around 25,000 clones, of which 76% are seen a single time; around 10% belongs to the top ten. The sequencing used unsorted PBMCs, collected 1.1 years before starting antiretroviral therapy. All receptors come from a middle-aged woman with HIV. The CDR3 runs from the conserved cysteine through the conserved F or W. Fields, in order: clone size, J gene, V gene, D gene, CDR3 protein, CDR3 DNA. D genes are given only for firm matches. Expanded clones get a size class; other rows say once, few or many, or leave the size out.

. | TRBJ2-7 | TRBV21-1 | . | CASSVVGGPVRSEQYF | TGTGCCAGCAGCGTGGTGGGGGGGCCGGTTCGGAGCGAGCAGTACTTC
. | TRBJ1-6 | TRBV19 | . | CASSIDGDDNSPLHF | TGTGCCAGTAGTATAGATGGAGATGATAATTCACCCCTCCACTTT
. | TRBJ1-2 | TRBV5-6 | TRBD1 | CASTYGTGAGYTF | TGTGCCAGCACCTACGGGACAGGGGCTGGCTACACCTTC
. | TRBJ1-1 | TRBV18 | . | CASSWGGNTEAFF | TGTGCCAGCTCCTGGGGAGGGAACACTGAAGCTTTCTTT
. | TRBJ1-6 | TRBV9 | . | CASSVVSGSPLHF | TGTGCCAGCAGCGTAGTCTCTGGGTCACCCCTCCACTTT
. | TRBJ2-7 | TRBV7-8 | . | CASSLDEKHYEQYF | TGTGCCAGCAGCTTAGACGAGAAGCACTACGAGCAGTACTTC
. | TRBJ2-5 | TRBV18 | TRBD1 | CASSPSPGQDQETQYF | TGTGCCAGCTCACCTTCACCCGGACAGGACCAAGAGACCCAGTACTTC
. | TRBJ2-2 | TRBV19 | . | CASSIDGGAGELFF | TGTGCCAGTAGTATAGATGGGGGAGCCGGGGAGCTGTTTTTT
. | TRBJ1-2 | TRBV6-6 | . | CASSGQGLYYGYTF | TGTGCCAGCAGTGGGCAGGGGCTGTACTATGGCTACACCTTC
. | TRBJ1-2 | TRBV6-1 | . | CASRIRDRYTF | TGTGCCAGCAGAATCAGGGACCGCTACACCTTC
. | TRBJ2-7 | TRBV10-3 | . | CAISVTPYEQYF | TGTGCCATCAGTGTCACCCCCTACGAGCAGTACTTC
. | TRBJ2-5 | TRBV25-1 | TRBD1 | CASSEWGQGGEETQYF | TGTGCCAGCAGTGAATGGGGACAGGGAGGCGAAGAGACCCAGTACTTC
. | TRBJ1-1 | TRBV18 | TRBD1 | CASSPRQGETEAFF | TGTGCCAGCTCACCACGACAGGGGGAAACTGAAGCTTTCTTT
once | TRBJ2-3 | TRBV7-2 | . | CASSLDQSLGTQYF | TGTGCCAGCAGCTTAGATCAGTCCTTAGGTACGCAGTATTTT
. | TRBJ2-2 | TRBV14 | TRBD1 | CASSRTGLNTGELFF | TGTGCCAGCAGCCGGACAGGGCTAAACACCGGGGAGCTGTTTTTT
few | TRBJ2-7 | TRBV4-2 | . | CASSQVGSYEQYF | TGTGCCAGCAGCCAAGTAGGCAGCTACGAGCAGTACTTC
. | TRBJ2-1 | TRBV19 | . | CASSIDQDNEQFF | TGTGCCAGTAGTATAGATCAGGACAATGAGCAGTTCTTC
few | TRBJ1-6 | TRBV4-1 | . | CASSQDVRKDSPLHF | TGCGCCAGCAGCCAAGATGTGAGAAAGGATTCACCCCTCCACTTT
. | TRBJ1-1 | TRBV7-9 | . | CASSLAHTEAFF | TGTGCCAGCAGCTTAGCCCACACTGAAGCTTTCTTT
. | TRBJ1-5 | TRBV7-8 | . | CASSKDSNQPQHF | TGTGCCAGCAGCAAGGATAGCAATCAGCCCCAGCATTTT
. | TRBJ2-3 | TRBV12-5 | TRBD2 | CASGSSASTSGGRPSTDTQYF | TGTGCTAGTGGTTCCTCCGCTTCGACTAGCGGGGGGCGACCAAGCACAGATACGCAGTATTTT
. | TRBJ2-7 | TRBV6-6 | TRBD1 | CASSPPGQEGYYEQYF | TGTGCCAGCAGTCCTCCCGGACAGGAAGGGTACTACGAGCAGTACTTC
. | TRBJ2-7 | TRBV5-1 | . | CASSLAQINEQYF | TGCGCCAGCAGCTTGGCACAGATCAACGAGCAGTACTTC
. | TRBJ2-2 | TRBV2 | . | CASSEPGTGELFF | TGTGCCAGCAGTGAACCGGGCACCGGGGAGCTGTTTTTT
. | TRBJ1-1 | TRBV19 | TRBD1 | CAVATGTVNTEAFF | TGTGCCGTCGCAACCGGGACAGTGAACACTGAAGCTTTCTTT
. | TRBJ2-5 | TRBV2 | . | CASSEPPMMTVGPETQYF | TGTGCCAGCAGTGAACCTCCAATGATGACAGTCGGGCCGGAGACCCAGTACTTC
. | TRBJ1-5 | TRBV5-1 | . | CASSPSSGRNQPQHF | TGCGCCAGCAGCCCATCCTCGGGGCGGAATCAGCCCCAGCATTTT
. | TRBJ2-6 | TRBV7-2 | . | CASSPGFGSGANVLTF | TGTGCCAGCAGCCCCGGCTTTGGCTCTGGGGCCAACGTCCTGACTTTC
. | TRBJ2-1 | TRBV5-6 | TRBD2 | CASSFFSGGAPYNEQFF | TGTGCCAGCAGCTTTTTTAGCGGGGGGGCGCCCTACAATGAGCAGTTCTTC
. | TRBJ1-2 | TRBV27 | TRBD1 | CASSLVQGAGEGYTF | TGTGCCAGCAGTTTAGTCCAGGGGGCTGGGGAAGGCTACACCTTC
. | TRBJ2-7 | TRBV5-1 | TRBD2 | CASRKGSGTYEQYF | TGCGCCAGCAGGAAAGGTAGCGGGACCTACGAGCAGTACTTC
. | TRBJ2-2 | TRBV19 | . | CANGATPVTGELFF | TGTGCCAACGGGGCGACTCCCGTGACCGGGGAGCTGTTTTTT
. | TRBJ2-3 | TRBV6-5 | TRBD2 | CASSYLAGSTDTQYF | TGTGCCAGCAGTTATCTAGCGGGGAGCACAGATACGCAGTATTTT
. | TRBJ2-5 | TRBV7-6 | . | CASSWGVLETQYF | TGTGCCAGCAGCTGGGGGGTTCTGGAGACCCAGTACTTC
. | TRBJ1-1 | TRBV7-2 | . | CASRPGRLNTEAFF | TGTGCCAGCAGGCCAGGAAGGCTGAACACTGAAGCTTTCTTT